This T cell receptor (beta chain) was sequenced in a study of beta chain features in type 1 diabetes. Study-level points and caveats: Among patients with Type 1 diabetes, TCRB CDR3s were moderately but significantly shorter in every one of the four CD4+ subsets.

This CDR3 has 12 residues. Germline V lookup: CDR1 SNHLY, CDR2 FYNNEI. TCRB transcripts that were expressed got sequenced, as all of the isolated RNA had been reverse transcribed. Profiled with immunoSEQ multiplex PCR; TCRdb holds only in-frame clones, not every one. The sample holds 300,000 to 350,000 clones, roughly 9% seen once. CD4+ naive, central memory, regulatory and stem cell-like memory cells were sorted via CD45RO/CCR7/CD25/CD127/CD95/CD27. This clone was counted a few times. What it binds is not known. A read error may account for a junction end that differs from germline. This clonotype was sampled from a man between 25 and 39 years old with type 1 diabetes. The chain is built from TRBV2 and TRBJ1-2, with D tentatively TRBD1 (6 bases). The sample consisted of central memory CD4+ T cells from blood. The CDR3 sequence: CASSESRGPHLF. DNA of the CDR3: TGTGCCAGCAGTGAAAGCAGGGGCCCGCACCTGTTC.